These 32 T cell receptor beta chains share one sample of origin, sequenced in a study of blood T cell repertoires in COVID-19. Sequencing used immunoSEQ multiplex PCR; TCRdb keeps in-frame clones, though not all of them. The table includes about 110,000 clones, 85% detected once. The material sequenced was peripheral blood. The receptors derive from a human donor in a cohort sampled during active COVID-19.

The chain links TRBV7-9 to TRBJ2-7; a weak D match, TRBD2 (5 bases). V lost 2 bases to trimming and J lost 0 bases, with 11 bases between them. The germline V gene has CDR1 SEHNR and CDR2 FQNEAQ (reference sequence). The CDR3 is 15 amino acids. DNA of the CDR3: TGTGCCAGCAGCTTACGAGCGGAGAGCTCCTACGAGCAGTACTTC. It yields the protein CASSLRAESSYEQYF.

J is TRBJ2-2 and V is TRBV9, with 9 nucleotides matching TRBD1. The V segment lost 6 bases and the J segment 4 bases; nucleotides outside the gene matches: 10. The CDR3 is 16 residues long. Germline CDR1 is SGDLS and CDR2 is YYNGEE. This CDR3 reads CASNVGDRDGTGELFF. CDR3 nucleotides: TGTGCCAGCAACGTCGGGGACAGGGATGGCACCGGGGAGCTGTTTTTT.

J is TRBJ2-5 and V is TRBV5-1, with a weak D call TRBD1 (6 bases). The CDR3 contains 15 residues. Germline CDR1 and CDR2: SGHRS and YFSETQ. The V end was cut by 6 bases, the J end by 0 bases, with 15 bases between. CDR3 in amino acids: CASTTGYPYQETQYF. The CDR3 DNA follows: TGCGCCAGCACTACAGGGTACCCGTACCAAGAGACCCAGTACTTC.

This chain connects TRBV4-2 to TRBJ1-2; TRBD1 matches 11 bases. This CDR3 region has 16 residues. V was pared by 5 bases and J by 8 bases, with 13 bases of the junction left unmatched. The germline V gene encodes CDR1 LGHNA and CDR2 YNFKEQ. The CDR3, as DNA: TGTGCCAGCAGCTCCCCAGCCGGACAGGGGGCTCAGGGCTACACCTTC. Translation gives CASSSPAGQGAQGYTF.

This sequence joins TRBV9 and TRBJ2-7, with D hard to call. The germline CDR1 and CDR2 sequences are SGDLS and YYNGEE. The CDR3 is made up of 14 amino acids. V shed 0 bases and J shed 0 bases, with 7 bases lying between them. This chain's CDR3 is CASSVDYSSYEQYF. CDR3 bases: TGTGCCAGCAGCGTAGATTACAGCTCCTACGAGCAGTACTTC.

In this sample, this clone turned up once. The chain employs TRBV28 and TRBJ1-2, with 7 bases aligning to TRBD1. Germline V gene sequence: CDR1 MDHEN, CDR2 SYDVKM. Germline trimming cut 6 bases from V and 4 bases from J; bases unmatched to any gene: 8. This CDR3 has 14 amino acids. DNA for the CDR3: TGTGCCAGCAGAACCATACAGGGGATCTATGGCTACACCTTC. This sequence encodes CASRTIQGIYGYTF.

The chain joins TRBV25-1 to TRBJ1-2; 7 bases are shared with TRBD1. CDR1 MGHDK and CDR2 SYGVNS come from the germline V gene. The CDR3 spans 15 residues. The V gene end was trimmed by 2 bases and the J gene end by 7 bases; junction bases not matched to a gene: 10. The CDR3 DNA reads TGTGCCAGCAGTGAACCCAGGGGGTCCGCAATTGGCTACACCTTC. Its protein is CASSEPRGSAIGYTF.

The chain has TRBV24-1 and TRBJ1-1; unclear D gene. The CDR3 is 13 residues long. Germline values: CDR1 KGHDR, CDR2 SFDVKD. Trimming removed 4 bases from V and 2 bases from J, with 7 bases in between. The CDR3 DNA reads TGTGCCACCAGTGAACGGGGTAACACTGAAGCTTTCTTT. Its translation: CATSERGNTEAFF.

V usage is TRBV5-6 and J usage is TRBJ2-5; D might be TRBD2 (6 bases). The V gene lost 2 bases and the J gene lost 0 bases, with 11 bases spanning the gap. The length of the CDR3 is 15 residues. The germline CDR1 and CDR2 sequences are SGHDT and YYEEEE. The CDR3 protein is CASSLFRGYQETQYF. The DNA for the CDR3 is TGTGCCAGCAGCTTATTTCGGGGGTACCAAGAGACCCAGTACTTC.

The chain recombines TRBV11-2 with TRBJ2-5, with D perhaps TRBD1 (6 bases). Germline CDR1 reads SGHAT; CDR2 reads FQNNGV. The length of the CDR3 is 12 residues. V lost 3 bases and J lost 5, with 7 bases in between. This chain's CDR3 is CASSFRGETQYF. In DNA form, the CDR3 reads TGTGCCAGCAGCTTCAGGGGCGAGACCCAGTACTTC.

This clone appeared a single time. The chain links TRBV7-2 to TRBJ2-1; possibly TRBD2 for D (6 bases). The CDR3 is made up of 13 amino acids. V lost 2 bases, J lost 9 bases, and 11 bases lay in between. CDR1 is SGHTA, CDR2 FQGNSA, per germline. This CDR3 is CASSLIERAEQFF. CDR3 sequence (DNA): TGTGCCAGCAGCTTAATTGAGCGGGCTGAGCAGTTCTTC.

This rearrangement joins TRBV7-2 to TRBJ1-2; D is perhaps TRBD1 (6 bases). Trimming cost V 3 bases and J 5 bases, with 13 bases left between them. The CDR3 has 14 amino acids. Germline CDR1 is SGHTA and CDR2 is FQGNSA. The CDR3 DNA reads TGTGCCAGCAGCTTTCAGGGGCAGGCGTATGGCTACACCTTC. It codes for CASSFQGQAYGYTF.

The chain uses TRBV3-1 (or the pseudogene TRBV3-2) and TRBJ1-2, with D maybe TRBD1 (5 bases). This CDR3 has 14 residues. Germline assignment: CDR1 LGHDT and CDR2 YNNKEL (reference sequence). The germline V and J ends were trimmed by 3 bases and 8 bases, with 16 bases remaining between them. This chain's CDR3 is CASSQPGGAGGYTF. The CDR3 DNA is TGTGCCAGCAGCCAGCCGGGAGGGGCGGGCGGCTACACCTTC.

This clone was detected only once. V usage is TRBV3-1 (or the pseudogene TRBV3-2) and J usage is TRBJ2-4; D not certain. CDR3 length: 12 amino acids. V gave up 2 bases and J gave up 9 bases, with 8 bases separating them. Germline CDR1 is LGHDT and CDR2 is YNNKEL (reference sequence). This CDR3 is CASSQSWAIQYF. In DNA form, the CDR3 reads TGTGCCAGCAGCCAATCTTGGGCCATTCAGTACTTC.

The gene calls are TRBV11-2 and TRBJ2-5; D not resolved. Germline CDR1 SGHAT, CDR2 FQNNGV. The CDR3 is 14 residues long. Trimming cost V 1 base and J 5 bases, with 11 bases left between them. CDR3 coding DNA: TGTGCCAGCAGCTTAGCCCGGGTCTGGGAGACCCAGTACTTC. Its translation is CASSLARVWETQYF.

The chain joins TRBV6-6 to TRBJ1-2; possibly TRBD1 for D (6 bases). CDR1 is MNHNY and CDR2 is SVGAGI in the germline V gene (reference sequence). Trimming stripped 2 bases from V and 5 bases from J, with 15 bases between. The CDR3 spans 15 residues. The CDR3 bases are TGTGCCAGCAGTTACGATGGGGGGGGCCCTTATGGCTACACCTTC. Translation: CASSYDGGGPYGYTF.

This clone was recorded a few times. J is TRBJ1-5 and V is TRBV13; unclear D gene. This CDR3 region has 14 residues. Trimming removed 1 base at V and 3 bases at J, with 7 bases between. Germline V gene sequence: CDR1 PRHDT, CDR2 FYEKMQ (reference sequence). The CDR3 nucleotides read TGTGCCAGCAGCTTAGACGGTTTCAATCAGCCCCAGCATTTT. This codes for CASSLDGFNQPQHF.

The CDR3 loop is CASSEEALVGAGNTIYF. The DNA of the CDR3 is TGTGCCAGCAGTGAAGAGGCGTTGGTGGGCGCTGGAAACACCATATATTTT. This chain joins TRBV6-1 and TRBJ1-3, with D uncertain. Germline CDR1 reads MNHNS; CDR2 reads SASEGT. The CDR3 is 17 amino acids. V was trimmed by 1 base and J by 2 bases, leaving 15 bases between them.

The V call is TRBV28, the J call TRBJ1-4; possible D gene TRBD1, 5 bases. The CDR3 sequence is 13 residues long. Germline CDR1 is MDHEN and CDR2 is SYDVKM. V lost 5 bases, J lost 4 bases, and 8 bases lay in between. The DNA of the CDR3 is TGTGCCAGCAGTCCGGGGGGTAATGAAAAACTGTTTTTT. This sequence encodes CASSPGGNEKLFF.

The CDR3 DNA follows: TGTGCCAGCAGCTCCGGGACTTACGCTTACAATGAGCAGTTCTTC. Its protein is CASSSGTYAYNEQFF. This chain joins TRBV5-6 and TRBJ2-1, with D tentatively TRBD2 (6 bases). Trimming left V 3 bases short and J 4 bases short, with 14 bases between. This CDR3 is 15 amino acids long. Germline lookup yields CDR1 SGHDT and CDR2 YYEEEE.

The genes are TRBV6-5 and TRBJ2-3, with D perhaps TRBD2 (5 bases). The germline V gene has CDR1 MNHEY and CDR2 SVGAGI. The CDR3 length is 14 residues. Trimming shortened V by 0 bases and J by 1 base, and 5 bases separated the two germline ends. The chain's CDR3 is CASSYSRGTDTQYF. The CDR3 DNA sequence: TGTGCCAGCAGTTACTCGCGGGGCACAGATACGCAGTATTTT.

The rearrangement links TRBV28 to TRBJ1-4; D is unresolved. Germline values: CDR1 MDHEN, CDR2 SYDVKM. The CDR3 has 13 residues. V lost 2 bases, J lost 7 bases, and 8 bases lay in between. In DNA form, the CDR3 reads TGTGCCAGCAGTTTAGGAGGAGTTGAAAAACTGTTTTTT. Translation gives CASSLGGVEKLFF.

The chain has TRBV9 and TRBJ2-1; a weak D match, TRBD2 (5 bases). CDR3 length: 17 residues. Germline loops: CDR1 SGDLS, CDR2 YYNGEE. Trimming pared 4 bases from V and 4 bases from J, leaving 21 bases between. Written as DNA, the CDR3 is TGTGCCAGCAGCCCCCTGGGTTCGGGAAACTCGTACAATGAGCAGTTCTTC. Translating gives CASSPLGSGNSYNEQFF.

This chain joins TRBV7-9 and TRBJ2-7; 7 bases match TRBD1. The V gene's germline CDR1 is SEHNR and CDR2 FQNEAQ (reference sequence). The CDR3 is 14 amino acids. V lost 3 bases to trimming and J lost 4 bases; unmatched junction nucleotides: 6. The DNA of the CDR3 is TGTGCCAGCAGCTTCCGGGACAGACAGTACGAGCAGTACTTC. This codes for CASSFRDRQYEQYF.

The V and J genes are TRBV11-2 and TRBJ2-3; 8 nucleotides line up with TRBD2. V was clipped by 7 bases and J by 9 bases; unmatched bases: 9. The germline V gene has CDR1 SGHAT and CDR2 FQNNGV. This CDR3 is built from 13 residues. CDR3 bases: TGTGCCAGCACCGGGGGGGGCCCCAACACGCAGTATTTT. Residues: CASTGGGPNTQYF.

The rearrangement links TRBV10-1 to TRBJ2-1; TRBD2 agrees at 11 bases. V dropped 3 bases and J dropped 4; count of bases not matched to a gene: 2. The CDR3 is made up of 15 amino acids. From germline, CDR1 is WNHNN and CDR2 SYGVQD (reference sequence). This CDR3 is CASSETSGGYNEQFF. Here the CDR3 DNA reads TGCGCCAGCAGTGAAACTAGCGGGGGATACAATGAGCAGTTCTTC.

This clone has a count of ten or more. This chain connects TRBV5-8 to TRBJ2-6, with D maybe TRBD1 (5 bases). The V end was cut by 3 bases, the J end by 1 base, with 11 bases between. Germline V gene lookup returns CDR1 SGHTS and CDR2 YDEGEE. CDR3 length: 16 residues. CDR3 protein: CASSSYRLSGANVLTF. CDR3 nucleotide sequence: TGTGCCAGCAGCTCCTACAGGCTATCTGGGGCCAACGTCCTGACTTTC.

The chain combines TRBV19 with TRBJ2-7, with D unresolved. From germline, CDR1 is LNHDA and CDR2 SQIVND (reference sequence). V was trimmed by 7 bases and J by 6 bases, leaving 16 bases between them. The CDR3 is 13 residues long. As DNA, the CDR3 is TGTGCCAGTACCGCGGCTGGTCACCGCGAGCAGTACTTC. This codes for CASTAAGHREQYF.

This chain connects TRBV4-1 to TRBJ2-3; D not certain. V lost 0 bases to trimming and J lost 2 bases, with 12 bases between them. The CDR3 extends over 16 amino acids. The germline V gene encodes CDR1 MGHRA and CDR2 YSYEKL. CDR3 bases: TGCGCCAGCAGCCAAGATGGCCCCTTGGCCACAGATACGCAGTATTTT. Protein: CASSQDGPLATDTQYF.

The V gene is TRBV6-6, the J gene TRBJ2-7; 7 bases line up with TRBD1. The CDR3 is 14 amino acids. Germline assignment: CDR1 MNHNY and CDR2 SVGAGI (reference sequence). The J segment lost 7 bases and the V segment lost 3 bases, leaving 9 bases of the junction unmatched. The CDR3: CASSYTGQRYEQYF. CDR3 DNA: TGTGCCAGCAGTTATACGGGACAGAGATATGAGCAGTACTTC.

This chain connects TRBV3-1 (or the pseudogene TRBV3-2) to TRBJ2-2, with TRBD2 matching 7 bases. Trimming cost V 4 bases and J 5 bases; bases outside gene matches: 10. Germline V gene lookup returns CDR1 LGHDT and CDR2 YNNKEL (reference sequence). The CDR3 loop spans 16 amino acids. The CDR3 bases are TGTGCCAGCAGCCGGGCTGTGACGGGGGGTACCGGGGAGCTGTTTTTT. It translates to CASSRAVTGGTGELFF.

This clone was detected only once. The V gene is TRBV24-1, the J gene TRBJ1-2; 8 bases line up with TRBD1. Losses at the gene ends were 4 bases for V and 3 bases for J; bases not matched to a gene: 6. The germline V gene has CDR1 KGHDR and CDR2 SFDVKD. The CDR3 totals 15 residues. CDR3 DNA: TGTGCCACCAGTGACCCCGGACAGGGAGACTATGGCTACACCTTC. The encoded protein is CATSDPGQGDYGYTF.